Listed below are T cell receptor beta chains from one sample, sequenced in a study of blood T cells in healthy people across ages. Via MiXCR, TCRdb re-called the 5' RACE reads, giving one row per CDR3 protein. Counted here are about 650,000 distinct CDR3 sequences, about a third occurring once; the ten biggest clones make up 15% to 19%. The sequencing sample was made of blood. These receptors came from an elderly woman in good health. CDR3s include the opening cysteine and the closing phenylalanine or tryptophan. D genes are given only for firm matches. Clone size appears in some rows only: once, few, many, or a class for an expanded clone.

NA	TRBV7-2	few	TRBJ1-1	CASSLGLERNTEAFF	TGTGCCAGCAGCTTAGGTTTGGAGAGGAACACTGAAGCTTTCTTT
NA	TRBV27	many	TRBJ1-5	CASSLTGLANQPQHF	TGTGCCAGCAGTTTAACAGGGTTGGCCAATCAGCCCCAGCATTTT
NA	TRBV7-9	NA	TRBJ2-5	CASRDCAGATAETQYF	TGTGCCAGCAGGGACTGCGCAGGGGCCACGGCAGAGACCCAGTACTTC
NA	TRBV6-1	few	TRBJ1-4	CASSPGTTNEKLFF	TGTGCCAGCAGTCCCGGGACCACTAATGAAAAACTGTTTTTT
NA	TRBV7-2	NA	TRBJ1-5	CASSLALSQPQHF	TGTGCCAGCAGCTTAGCGCTGAGTCAGCCCCAGCATTTT
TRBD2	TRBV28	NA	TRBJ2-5	CASRMSGGDETQYF	TGTGCCAGCAGAATGAGCGGGGGAGACGAGACCCAGTACTTC
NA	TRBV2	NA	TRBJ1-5	CASTRAAVLYSNQPQHF	TGTGCCAGCACTAGAGCGGCAGTCCTCTATAGCAATCAGCCCCAGCATTTT
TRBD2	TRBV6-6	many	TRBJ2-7	CASSYWLAGSSYEQYF	TGTGCCAGCAGTTACTGGCTAGCGGGGAGCTCCTACGAGCAGTACTTC
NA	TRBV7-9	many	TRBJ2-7	CASSPFGDSYEQYF	TGTGCCAGCAGCCCCTTCGGGGACTCCTACGAGCAGTACTTC
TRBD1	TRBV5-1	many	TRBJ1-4	CASSPGTADNEKLFF	TGCGCCAGCAGCCCTGGGACAGCCGATAATGAAAAACTGTTTTTT
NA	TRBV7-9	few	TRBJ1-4	CASSQGGKEKLFF	TGTGCCAGCAGCCAGGGAGGGAAGGAAAAACTGTTTTTT
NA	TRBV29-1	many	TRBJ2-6	CSVEDLEGGANVLTF	TGCAGCGTGGAGGACCTTGAGGGGGGGGCCAACGTCCTGACTTTC
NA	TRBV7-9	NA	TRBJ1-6	CASRLDYNSPLHF	TGTGCCAGCCGGTTGGACTATAATTCACCCCTCCACTTT
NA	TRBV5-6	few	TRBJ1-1	CASSLVPRDTEAFF	TGTGCCAGCAGCTTGGTCCCGAGGGACACTGAAGCTTTCTTT
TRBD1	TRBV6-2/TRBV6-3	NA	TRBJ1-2	CASRLGTANGYTF	TGTGCCAGCAGGCTCGGGACAGCGAATGGCTACACCTTC
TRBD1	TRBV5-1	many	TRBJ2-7	CASSMDREWVYEQYF	TGCGCCAGCAGCATGGACAGGGAATGGGTCTACGAGCAGTACTTC
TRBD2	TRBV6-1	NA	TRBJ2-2	CASSGIVGTSGTGELFF	TGTGCCAGCAGTGGGATTGTCGGGACTAGCGGTACCGGGGAGCTGTTTTTT
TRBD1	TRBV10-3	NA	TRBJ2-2	CAITGTESTGELFF	TGTGCCATCACCGGGACAGAATCCACCGGGGAGCTGTTTTTT
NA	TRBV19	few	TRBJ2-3	CASSIEGTTDTQYF	TGTGCCAGTAGTATAGAAGGGACCACAGATACGCAGTATTTT
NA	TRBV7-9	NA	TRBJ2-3	CASSLALLPLKEGGDTQYF	TGTGCCAGCAGCTTAGCGCTTCTACCCCTCAAGGAGGGGGGAGATACGCAGTATTTT
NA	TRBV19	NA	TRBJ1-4	CASTQGSGNEKLFF	TGTGCCAGTACTCAGGGGAGTGGGAATGAAAAACTGTTTTTT
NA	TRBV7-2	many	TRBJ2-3	CASSWTIKPDTQYF	TGTGCCAGCAGCTGGACAATTAAACCAGATACGCAGTATTTT
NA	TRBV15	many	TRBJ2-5	CATSMRSQETQYF	TGTGCCACCAGCATGAGATCTCAAGAGACCCAGTACTTC
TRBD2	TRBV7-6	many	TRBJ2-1	CASSKRGAGEQFF	TGTGCCAGCAGCAAAAGGGGAGCGGGGGAGCAGTTCTTC
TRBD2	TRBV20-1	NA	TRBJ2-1	CSARLASEQFF	TGCAGTGCAAGACTAGCGAGTGAGCAGTTCTTC
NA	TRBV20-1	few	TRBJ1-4	CSVLPGPSNEKLFF	TGCAGTGTTCTTCCGGGACCATCGAATGAAAAACTGTTTTTT
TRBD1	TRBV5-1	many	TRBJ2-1	CASSRDRELRTEQFF	TGCGCCAGCAGCAGGGACAGGGAGCTAAGGACGGAGCAGTTCTTC
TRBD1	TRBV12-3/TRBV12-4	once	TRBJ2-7	CASSNRDRGVSYEQYF	TGTGCCAGCAGTAACCGGGACAGGGGGGTCTCCTACGAGCAGTACTTC
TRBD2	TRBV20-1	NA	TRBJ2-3	CSARDSGRAEGTDTQYF	TGCAGTGCTAGGGATTCCGGGAGGGCCGAGGGCACAGATACGCAGTATTTT
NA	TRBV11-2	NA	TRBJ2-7	CASSPSPPLEQYF	TGTGCCAGCAGCCCCAGTCCCCCTCTCGAGCAGTACTTC
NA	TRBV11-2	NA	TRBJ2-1	CASRQEVSSYNEQFF	TGTGCCAGCAGGCAGGAGGTTAGCTCCTACAATGAGCAGTTCTTC
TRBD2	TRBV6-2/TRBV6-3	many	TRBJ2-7	CASSTPRGGFEQYF	TGTGCCAGCAGTACCCCCCGGGGGGGCTTCGAACAGTACTTC
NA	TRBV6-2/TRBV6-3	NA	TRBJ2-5	CASRRGGGGETQYF	TGTGCCAGCAGACGGGGAGGGGGAGGGGAGACCCAGTACTTC
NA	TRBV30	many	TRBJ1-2	CAWSLREGYTF	TGTGCCTGGAGTTTAAGAGAGGGCTACACCTTC
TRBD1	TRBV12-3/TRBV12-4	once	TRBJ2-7	CASSFRTGAYEQYF	TGTGCCAGCAGTTTTAGGACAGGTGCCTACGAGCAGTACTTC
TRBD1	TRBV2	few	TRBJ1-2	CASRLQGAGGYTF	TGTGCCAGCCGCCTCCAGGGGGCCGGTGGCTACACCTTC
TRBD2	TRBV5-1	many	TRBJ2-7	CASSRSGVYEQYF	TGCGCCAGCAGTCGCAGCGGGGTGTACGAGCAGTACTTC
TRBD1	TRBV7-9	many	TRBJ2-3	CASSYDRDTDTQYF	TGTGCCAGCAGCTATGACAGGGACACAGATACGCAGTATTTT
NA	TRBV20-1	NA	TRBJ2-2	CSARESSNTGELFF	TGCAGTGCTCGTGAATCTAGTAACACCGGGGAGCTGTTTTTT
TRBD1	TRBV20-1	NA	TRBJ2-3	CSASPIRTGGADTQYF	TGCAGTGCTAGTCCCATCCGGACAGGGGGCGCAGATACGCAGTATTTT
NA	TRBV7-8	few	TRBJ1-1	CASSPIRGRTEAFF	TGTGCCAGCAGCCCAATCAGGGGACGCACTGAAGCTTTCTTT
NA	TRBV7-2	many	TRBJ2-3	CASSHGWSSDTQYF	TGTGCCAGCAGCCACGGGTGGAGCTCGGATACGCAGTATTTT
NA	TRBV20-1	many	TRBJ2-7	CSARGNYEQYF	TGCAGTGCTAGAGGAAACTACGAGCAGTACTTC
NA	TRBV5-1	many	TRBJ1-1	CASKGGYRENTEAFF	TGCGCCAGCAAAGGGGGATATCGGGAGAACACTGAAGCTTTCTTT
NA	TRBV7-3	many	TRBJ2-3	CASSLTPLADTQYF	TGTGCCAGCAGCTTGACCCCCCTGGCTGATACGCAGTATTTT
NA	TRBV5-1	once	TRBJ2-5	CASSLEQRETQYF	TGCGCCAGCAGCTTGGAACAGAGAGAGACCCAGTACTTC
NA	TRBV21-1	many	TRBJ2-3	CASRKIPGTSGGVYTDTQYF	TGTGCCAGCAGGAAAATACCCGGGACTAGCGGGGGGGTATACACAGATACGCAGTATTTT
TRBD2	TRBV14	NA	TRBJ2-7	CASSQGGLTSGPYEQYF	TGTGCCAGCAGCCAAGGGGGACTGACTAGCGGACCCTACGAGCAGTACTTC
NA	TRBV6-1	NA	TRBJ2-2	CASRGDFAGPLNTGELFF	TGTGCCAGCAGGGGGGACTTTGCCGGACCGCTAAACACCGGGGAGCTGTTTTTT
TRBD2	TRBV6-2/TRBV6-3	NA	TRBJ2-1	CASSYPGRLAGVSSYNEQFF	TGTGCCAGCAGTTACCCTGGGCGACTAGCGGGGGTTTCGTCCTACAATGAGCAGTTCTTC
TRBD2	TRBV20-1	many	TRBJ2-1	CSARESSGGANEQFF	TGCAGTGCTAGAGAATCGAGCGGGGGGGCAAATGAGCAGTTCTTC
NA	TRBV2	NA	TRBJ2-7	CASTGSTYEQYF	TGTGCCAGCACGGGGAGTACCTACGAGCAGTACTTC
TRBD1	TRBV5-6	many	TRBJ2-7	CASSSSLRGHLVEQYF	TGTGCCAGCAGCTCCAGCCTCAGGGGGCACCTTGTCGAGCAGTACTTC
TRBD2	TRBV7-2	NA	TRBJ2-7	CASSWGLGYSYEQYF	TGTGCCAGCAGCTGGGGACTAGGCTACTCCTACGAGCAGTACTTC
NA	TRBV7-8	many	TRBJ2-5	CASSLAGANGETQYF	TGTGCCAGCAGCTTAGCGGGCGCGAATGGGGAGACCCAGTACTTC
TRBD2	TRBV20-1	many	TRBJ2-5	CSASSGGRIKETQYF	TGCAGTGCTAGTAGCGGGGGCCGGATAAAAGAGACCCAGTACTTC
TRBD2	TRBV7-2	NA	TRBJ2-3	CASSPRLAGPTDTQYF	TGTGCCAGCAGCCCAAGACTAGCGGGACCCACAGATACGCAGTATTTT